In this sample, the clone carrying this T cell receptor (beta chain) turned up a few times. Indicated time point: blood at routine non-recurrence follow-up after resection. TCRs were sequenced from unsorted whole RNA of tumor, nontumor lung or PBMC. This entry is derived from a study of spatial heterogeneity in lung cancer. Looking at the study overall: Raw reads contained each unique TCR and UMI combination more than ten times on average.

TCRdb re-derived calls from the 5' RACE reads in MiXCR, one entry per CDR3 protein. The sample contains about 120,000 distinct CDR3 sequences, more than 9% of which appear only once. Germline lookup yields CDR1 DFQATT and CDR2 SNEGSKA (reference sequence). This CDR3 comprises 13 residues. V was pared by 6 bases and J by 8 bases, with 6 bases of the junction left unmatched. This sample comprised PBMCs, obtained at follow-up. The clonotype originates from a male donor with early-stage non-small cell lung cancer. The V call is TRBV20-1, the J call TRBJ1-4, with 10 bases identical to TRBD1. This chain's CDR3 is CSAGQGVMEKLFF. Written as DNA, the CDR3 is TGCAGTGCCGGACAGGGGGTTATGGAAAAACTGTTTTTT.